The present entry profiles one TCR beta chain with its context. The target of this receptor is not known. Nothing much larger sits one base from this clone, and base qualities are not available. Per the publication, the treatment or condition label means: allogeneic hematopoietic cell transplantation with graft depleted of TCRalphabeta T cells and CD19 B cells. Transplant recipients were children who received TCRalphabeta/CD19-depleted allogeneic hematopoietic cell grafts. The data stem from a study of T-cell reconstitution after alpha-beta-depleted transplantation in children (dated by TCRdb to about 2016). Concerning the study at large: Using TCR repertoire profiling, the study followed T-cell immune reconstitution in a quantitative way in children after TCRalphabeta/CD19-depleted allogeneic hematopoietic cell transplantation. The investigation overall reported the following: In some patients, high TCRbeta diversity at day 60 was attributed to recipient T cells and intrathymic progenitors that had survived conditioning. Apparently early alphabetaT-cell count recovery about two months after transplant reportedly relied on only several hundred rapidly expanded clones derived from non-depleted graft cells. Hyperexpanded clone frequencies declined over subsequent months; after one year, T-cell counts and TCRbeta diversity were mostly attributed to newly produced T cells.

Library preparation was by PCR. Sequencer: Illumina HiSeq 2500. To normalize quantification of the TCRbeta repertoire, the TCR libraries were built with molecular barcoding that relied on unique molecular identifiers. TCRdb applied fastp at Q25 and MiXCR to the public reads, then kept only in-frame beta chains. CDR3 protein sequences are deduplicated, and each keeps its most common genes and DNA. The sample table contains approximately 430,000 distinct CDR3 sequences; only one count was recorded for 15% to 20% of them. About 32% of the sample belongs to the ten largest clones. Sequenced material: PBMCs, mostly from graft donor cells, taken 360 days after TCRalphabeta/CD19-depleted stem cell transplant. This TCR derives from a boy under two years old who had a stem cell transplant for Wiskott-Aldrich syndrome, so the T cells may come from the graft donor.

The nucleotides are TGTGCCAGCAGTGGACAGAAAAGCTCCTACAATGAGCAGTTCTTC. Translation gives CASSGQKSSYNEQFF. The chain joins TRBV27 to TRBJ2-1; a weak D assignment points to TRBD1 (6 bases agree). There are 15 amino acids in the CDR3, from cysteine to phenylalanine inclusive. Of the read, only the CDR3 DNA is kept; its 45 bases are in frame from base 1. The junction carries 11 bases between V and J, which are trimmed by 5 bases and 0 bases respectively. Reading the germline V gene (reference sequence) gives CDR1 MNHEY and CDR2 SMNVEV.